The rows below give T cell receptor beta chains drawn from one sample of a study of cytomegalovirus exposure and HLA in healthy donors. TCRdb keeps only in-frame clones here, not all; method: immunoSEQ multiplex PCR. The sample holds 85,000 to 130,000 clones, roughly 74% seen once. Sequencing was done on a sample of PBMCs. Receptor source: a man aged 40-49 years in good health and CMV-seronegative. Each CDR3 is given with its conserved first and last residue. Where a row states a size, it is once, few, many or the class of an expanded clone; other rows omit it.

15	TRBV11-2	TRBJ2-7	-	CASSSHGTGNYEQYF
14	TRBV2	TRBJ2-1	-	CASSIRQGDAEQFF
16	TRBV7-9	TRBJ2-1	-	CASSPPPVAGYNEQFF
12	TRBV29-1	TRBJ2-5	-	CSVEANQETQYF
16	TRBV5-4	TRBJ2-1	-	CASSLDAGSSYNEQFF
12	TRBV29-1	TRBJ2-4	-	CSVGGGGDIQYF
16	TRBV4-1	TRBJ2-3	few	CASSRTSGGSTDTQYF
16	TRBV4-1	TRBJ1-4	-	CASSQDTGTGGEKLFF
14	TRBV2	TRBJ2-2	-	CASRGTGHTGELFF
17	TRBV7-2	TRBJ2-2	-	CASSLDLAGGRTGELFF
16	TRBV6-1	TRBJ2-1	-	CASSEVGGGLGFEQFF
14	TRBV6-6	-	once	CASRTSGTDYEQYF
15	TRBV19	TRBJ2-6	-	CASSIYRSGANVLTF
13	TRBV6-5	TRBJ2-5	-	CASRGLAQETQYF
12	TRBV5-6	TRBJ2-1	once	CASSLGQGEKFF
16	TRBV18	TRBJ2-7	once	CASSPNNVVRGREQYF
16	TRBV10-3	TRBJ2-5	-	CAISDPATGTQETQYF
18	TRBV2	TRBJ1-3	-	CASSELGRTRPSGNTIYF
11	TRBV5-1	TRBJ2-7	-	CASSFGGEQYF
14	TRBV2	TRBJ1-1	once	CASRVAYDDTEAFF
16	TRBV11-1	TRBJ2-5	-	CASSPPSVNAWGTQYF
16	TRBV5-8	TRBJ1-5	-	CASSPLRGGRNQPQHF
16	TRBV19	TRBJ2-7	-	CASSPRTRLSSYEQYF
14	TRBV6-1	TRBJ2-7	-	CASRMEGGPFEQYF
13	TRBV2	TRBJ1-1	-	CASKVGRGTEAFF
14	TRBV7-2	TRBJ2-3	-	CASSFRLGTDTQYF
11	TRBV5-6	TRBJ2-3	-	CASSITDTQYF
14	TRBV7-9	TRBJ2-7	-	CASSPRTGGREQYF
14	TRBV19	TRBJ1-4	once	CASSARGQNEKLFF
15	TRBV6-6	TRBJ1-3	once	CASSYSTSGGNTIYF
17	TRBV10-2	TRBJ1-1	-	CASIQPGQGVQNTEAFF
15	TRBV6-1	TRBJ1-4	few	CASSEDRSPNEKLFF
14	TRBV29-1	TRBJ2-5	-	CSGLAGVNQETQYF
14	TRBV9	TRBJ1-1	-	CASSTLSEHTEAFF
13	TRBV9	TRBJ2-3	-	CASSVAGSDTQYF
15	TRBV6-1	TRBJ2-6	-	CASNTNGAGANVLTF
14	TRBV10-3	TRBJ1-1	-	CAITRGQTDTEAFF
14	TRBV5-6	TRBJ2-7	-	CASSLGQPSYEQYF
17	TRBV7-9	TRBJ2-5	-	CASSLRLGQEHSRTQYF
14	TRBV12-5	TRBJ1-4	-	CASGPSTTNEKLFF
18	TRBV7-5	TRBJ2-1	-	CARSLYGWASGGSDEQFF
14	TRBV9	TRBJ1-1	-	CASSVGGIGTEAFF
15	TRBV25-1	TRBJ2-1	-	CASKTTGGDFYEQFF